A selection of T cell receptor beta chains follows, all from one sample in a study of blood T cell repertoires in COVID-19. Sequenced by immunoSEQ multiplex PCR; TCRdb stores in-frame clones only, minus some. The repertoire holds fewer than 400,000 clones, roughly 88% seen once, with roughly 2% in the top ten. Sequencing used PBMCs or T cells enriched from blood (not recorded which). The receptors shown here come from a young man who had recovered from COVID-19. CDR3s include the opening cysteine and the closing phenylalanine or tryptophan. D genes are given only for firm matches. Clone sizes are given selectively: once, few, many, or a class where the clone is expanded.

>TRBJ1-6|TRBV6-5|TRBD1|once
TGTGCCAGCAGTTTGACAGGGGGCGCTTCACCCCTCCACTTT
CASSLTGGASPLHF
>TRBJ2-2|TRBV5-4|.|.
TGTGCCAGCGGATTAGCGGACACCGGGGAGCTGTTTTTT
CASGLADTGELFF
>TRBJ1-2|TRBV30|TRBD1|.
TGTGCCTGGATTACCCCTTTACCACACCGGGACAGGGCTAACTATGGCTACACCTTC
CAWITPLPHRDRANYGYTF
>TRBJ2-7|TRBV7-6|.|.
TGTGCCAGCAGCCCGGGAAACTACGAGCAGTACTTC
CASSPGNYEQYF
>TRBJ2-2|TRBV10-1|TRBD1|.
TGCGCCAGCAGCCGACAGGGCTCGGCCGGGGAGCTGTTTTTT
CASSRQGSAGELFF
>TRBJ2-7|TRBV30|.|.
TGTGCCTGGAGTCAGGCCTACGAGCAGTACTTC
CAWSQAYEQYF
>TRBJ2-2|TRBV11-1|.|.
TGTGCCAGCAGCAAGACAGTACGAAACACCGGAGAGCTGTTTTTT
CASSKTVRNTGELFF
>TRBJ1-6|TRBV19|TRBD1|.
TGTGCCAGTAGATTAATTGGGGACAGGAATTCACCCCTCCACTTT
CASRLIGDRNSPLHF
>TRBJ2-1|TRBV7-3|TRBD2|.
TGTGCCAGCAGCTTAACTGGGCTAGCGGGGGACAATGAGCAGTTCTTC
CASSLTGLAGDNEQFF
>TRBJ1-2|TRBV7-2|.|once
TGTGCCAGCAGCTTGTCCACTAACTATGGCTACACCTTC
CASSLSTNYGYTF
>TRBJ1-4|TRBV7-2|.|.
TGTGCCAGCAGCTTATTAGGAGCAACTAATGAAAAACTGTTTTTT
CASSLLGATNEKLFF
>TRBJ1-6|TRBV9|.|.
TGTGCCAGCAGCGCGGGGACAAATAATTCACCCCTCCACTTT
CASSAGTNNSPLHF
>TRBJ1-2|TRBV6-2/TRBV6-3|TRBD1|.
TGTGCCAGCAGTGCGGGACAGATGTTAACCTATGGCTACACCTTC
CASSAGQMLTYGYTF
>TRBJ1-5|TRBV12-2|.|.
TGTGCAAGTCGCTTAACAGGGGCGGGACAGCCCCAGCATTTT
CASRLTGAGQPQHF
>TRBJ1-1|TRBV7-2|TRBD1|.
TGTGCCAGCAGCACCCGGGACAGGGTCACTGAAGCTTTCTTT
CASSTRDRVTEAFF
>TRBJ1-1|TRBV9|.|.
TGTGCCAGCAGCCCGTTGGGGGACTCTTCCAGAGGTACTGAAGCTTTCTTT
CASSPLGDSSRGTEAFF
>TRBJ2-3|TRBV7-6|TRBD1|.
TGTGCCAGCAGCCTACAAGACAGGGGAGGCACAGATACGCAGTATTTT
CASSLQDRGGTDTQYF
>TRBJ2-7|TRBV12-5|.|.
TGTGCTAGTGGTTTCGGCTACGAGCAGTACTTC
CASGFGYEQYF
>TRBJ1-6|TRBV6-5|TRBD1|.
TGTGCCAGCAGGACAGGGTTGACTTTTTCACCCCTCCACTTT
CASRTGLTFSPLHF
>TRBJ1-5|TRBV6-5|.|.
TGTGCCAGCAGTTACGGGCGCAATCAGCCCCAGCATTTT
CASSYGRNQPQHF
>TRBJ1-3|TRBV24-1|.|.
TGTGCCACCAGTGATACCAGTGGCTCTGGAAACACCATATATTTT
CATSDTSGSGNTIYF
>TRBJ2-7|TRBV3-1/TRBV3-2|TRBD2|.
TGTGCCAGCAGCCTCCCCTCCGGGGGGGCCCACGAGCAGTACTTC
CASSLPSGGAHEQYF
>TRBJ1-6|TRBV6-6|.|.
TGTGCCAGCAGTCCTCCTCGGGGGGACTCCTATAATTCACCCCTCCACTTT
CASSPPRGDSYNSPLHF
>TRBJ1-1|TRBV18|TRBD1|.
TGTGCCAGCTCACGACCGGGACAGGGATCTAACACTGAAGCTTTCTTT
CASSRPGQGSNTEAFF
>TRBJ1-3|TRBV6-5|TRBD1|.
TGTGCCAGCAGTTCCCGGGACAGAGCTGGAAACACCATATATTTT
CASSSRDRAGNTIYF
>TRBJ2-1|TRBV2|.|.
TGTGCCAGCAGTGAGGAGGGGGGGGCCTACAATGAGCAGTTCTTC
CASSEEGGAYNEQFF
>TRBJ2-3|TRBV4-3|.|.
TGCGCCAGCAGCCAACAGACAGGAATCACAGATACGCAGTATTTT
CASSQQTGITDTQYF
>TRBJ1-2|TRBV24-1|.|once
TGTGCCACCAGCGACAATCAGGGTGTGAATGGCTACACCTTC
CATSDNQGVNGYTF
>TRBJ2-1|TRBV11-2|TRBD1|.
TGTGCCAGCAGCCCGGGACAGGGCCGTTACAATGAGCAGTTCTTC
CASSPGQGRYNEQFF
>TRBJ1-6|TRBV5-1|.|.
TGCGCCAGCAGCTTGGGCAGGGGATATTCACCCCTCCACTTT
CASSLGRGYSPLHF
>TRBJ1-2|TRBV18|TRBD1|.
TGTGCCAGCTCACAAGCCGGGACAGGACCCTATGGCTACACCTTC
CASSQAGTGPYGYTF
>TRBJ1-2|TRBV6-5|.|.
TGTGCCAGCAGATTACAGGGTGATAACTATGGCTACACCTTC
CASRLQGDNYGYTF
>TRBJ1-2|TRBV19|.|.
TGTGCCAGTAGTATAGAGGCGACAGCTAACTATGGCTACACCTTC
CASSIEATANYGYTF
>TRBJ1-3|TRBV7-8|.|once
TGTGCCAGCAGCCCGTACCGGGGGGGCGTTACAGGTTACTCTGGAAACACCATATATTTT
CASSPYRGGVTGYSGNTIYF
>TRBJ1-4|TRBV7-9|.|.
TGTGCCAGCAGCTCTCGTCCGGGACTTGACTTGTCTAATGAAAAACTGTTTTTT
CASSSRPGLDLSNEKLFF
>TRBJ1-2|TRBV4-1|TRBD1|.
TGCGCCAGCAGCCAACCAAGGGGGCGAGAAGCAAGCTATGGCTACACCTTC
CASSQPRGREASYGYTF
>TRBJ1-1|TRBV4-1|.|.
TGCGCCAGCAGCCATCAACTTGACCCGAGCGCTGAAGCTTTCTTT
CASSHQLDPSAEAFF
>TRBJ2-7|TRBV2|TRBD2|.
TGTGCCAGCAGTACGGGACTAGCGGGGCTCTACGAGCAGTACTTC
CASSTGLAGLYEQYF
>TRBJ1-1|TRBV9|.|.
TGTGCCAGCAGCGTAGTGACGGGGATGAACACTGAAGCTTTCTTT
CASSVVTGMNTEAFF
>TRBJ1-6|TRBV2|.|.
TGTGCCAGCATCGGGGGGACCGACCCGGCGAATTCACCCCTCCACTTT
CASIGGTDPANSPLHF
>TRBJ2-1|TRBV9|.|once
TGTGCCAGCAGCGTAACACAGGGTGACAATGAGCAGTTCTTC
CASSVTQGDNEQFF
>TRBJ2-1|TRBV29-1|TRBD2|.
TGCAGCGTTGGCGGGGGGGCCAAAAATGAGCAGTTCTTC
CSVGGGAKNEQFF
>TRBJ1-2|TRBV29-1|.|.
TGCAGCGTAGGAACAGGGACGAACTATGGCTACACCTTC
CSVGTGTNYGYTF
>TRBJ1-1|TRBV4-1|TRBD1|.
TGCGCCAGCAGCATTACCGGGACAGTGAACACTGAAGCTTTCTTT
CASSITGTVNTEAFF
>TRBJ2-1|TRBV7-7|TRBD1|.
TGTGCTAGCAGCTCCGGGACAGGGGGGTACAATGAGCAGTTCTTC
CASSSGTGGYNEQFF